The clone carrying this T cell receptor (beta chain) appeared many times. Its antigen is not known. This entry belongs to a study of T-cell reconstitution after alpha-beta-depleted transplantation in children. Preparation of the TCRbeta library was carried out with unique molecular identifiers. One entry per CDR3 protein results from TCRdb running MiXCR on the PCR reads. The sample carries around 17,000 distinct CDR3 sequences, approximately 5.1% recorded once. J lost 4 bases, V lost 8 bases, and 4 bases had no gene match. CDR1 SNHLY and CDR2 FYNNEI come from the germline V gene. The CDR3 runs 14 residues. The study, taken as a whole, reports: Surviving thymic progenitors and recipient T cells were the source of high TCRbeta diversity at day 60 in some patients. After one year, T-cell counts and TCRbeta diversity mostly came from new T cells.

This rearrangement joins TRBV2 to TRBJ2-1; 11 bases align to TRBD2. The source is a boy younger than 18 with acute lymphoblastic leukemia, due to receive a stem cell transplant. The specimen was PBMCs, collected before TCRalphabeta/CD19-depleted stem cell transplant. The CDR3 spells CASFSGGAYNEQFF. The CDR3, as DNA: TGTGCCAGCTTTAGCGGGGGGGCATACAATGAGCAGTTCTTC.